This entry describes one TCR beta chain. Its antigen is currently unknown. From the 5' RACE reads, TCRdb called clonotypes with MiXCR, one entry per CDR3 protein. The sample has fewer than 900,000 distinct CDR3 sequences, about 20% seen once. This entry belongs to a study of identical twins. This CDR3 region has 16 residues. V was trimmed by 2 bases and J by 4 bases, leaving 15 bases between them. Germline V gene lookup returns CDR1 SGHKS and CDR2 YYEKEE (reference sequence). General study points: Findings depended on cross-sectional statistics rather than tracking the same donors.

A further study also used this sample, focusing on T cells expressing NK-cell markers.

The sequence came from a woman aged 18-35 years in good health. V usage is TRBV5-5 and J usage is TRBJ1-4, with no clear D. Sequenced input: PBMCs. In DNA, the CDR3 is TGTGCCAGCAGCTTTCTGCCTCAGGCCTTTAATGAAAAACTGTTTTTT. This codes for CASSFLPQAFNEKLFF.